This T cell receptor beta chain is from a study of cytomegalovirus exposure and HLA in healthy donors. Study findings and constraints: It was taken for granted in presence/absence analyses that sequencing depth across donors was roughly uniform. Some V segments could not be told apart, so they were left out, TRBV6-2 and TRBV6-3 among them.

Both 60 Vbeta primers and 13 Jbeta primers went into the PCR. This table comes from immunoSEQ multiplex PCR, and its TCRdb copy is limited to in-frame clones, with some not included. This sample has 150,000 or so clones; 80% to 85% occur once, and the top ten carry 1%. A word on this clone: What it binds is not known.

Germline values: CDR1 MNHEY, CDR2 SMNVEV (reference sequence). Trimming pared 4 bases from V and 1 base from J, leaving 11 bases between. The CDR3 sequence is 15 residues long. The gene calls are TRBV27 and TRBJ2-4; D is unclear. This sequence was found in a man aged 25 to 40 in good health and CMV-seronegative. The sequencing input was PBMCs. The CDR3 reads CASSYGGRAKNIQYF. CDR3 in DNA: TGTGCCAGCAGTTACGGTGGCAGGGCCAAAAACATTCAGTACTTC.